One sample yielded the 8 T cell receptor beta chains listed below, sequenced in a study of immune evolution from preneoplasia to lung adenocarcinoma. Sequencing was performed with immunoSEQ multiplex PCR; in TCRdb, only in-frame clones are kept and a portion is missing. The sample lists fewer than 12,000 clones; 82% were seen once. Sequences were obtained from FFPE minimally invasive lung adenocarcinoma tissue. Receptors originate from an older person with lung adenocarcinoma.

This clone appeared a single time. The J gene is TRBJ2-1, the V gene TRBV11-1, with 12 bases matching TRBD2. CDR1 is SGHAT, CDR2 FQDESV, per germline (reference sequence). This CDR3 region has 16 residues. With 5 bases clipped from V and 0 bases from J, the junction kept 2 bases outside the gene matches. CDR3 loop: CASSPTSGSSYNEQFF. The CDR3 nucleotides are TGTGCCAGCAGCCCGACTAGCGGGAGCTCCTACAATGAGCAGTTCTTC.

V gene TRBV15 combines with J gene TRBJ2-3, with D possibly TRBD2 on 6 matching bases. The CDR3 consists of 15 residues. Germline CDR1 reads LNHNV; CDR2 reads YYDKDF (reference sequence). Trimming took off 1 base at V and 1 base at J, with 9 bases between the two ends. The CDR3 nucleotides are TGTGCCACCAGCAGAGGGGGACTTGGCACAGATACGCAGTATTTT. As protein: CATSRGGLGTDTQYF.

The rearrangement links TRBV28 to TRBJ2-7, with no clear D. Trimming took off 1 base at V and 1 base at J, with 8 bases between the two ends. The CDR3 is 14 amino acids. CDR1 MDHEN and CDR2 SYDVKM come from the germline V gene. CDR3 DNA sequence: TGTGCCAGCAGTTTATCGGCAGCATCCTACGAGCAGTACTTC. It yields the protein CASSLSAASYEQYF.

This sequence joins TRBV27 and TRBJ2-6; no clear D. Trimming left V 4 bases short and J 0 bases short, with 7 bases between. The CDR3 covers 15 residues. Per germline, CDR1 MNHEY and CDR2 SMNVEV (reference sequence). The CDR3: CASSSTGSGANVLTF. In DNA, the CDR3 is TGTGCCAGCAGTTCAACGGGCTCTGGGGCCAACGTCCTGACTTTC.

The CDR3 DNA reads TGTGCCAGCAGCCACGACAGGGAGACCCAGTACTTC. Protein product: CASSHDRETQYF. The V call is TRBV16, the J call TRBJ2-5; D perhaps matches TRBD1 (6 bases). CDR1 KGHSY and CDR2 FQNENV come from the germline V gene. V dropped 3 bases and J dropped 5 bases, with 7 bases sitting between them. The length of the CDR3 is 12 residues.

This clone has only one observation. The chain has TRBV11-3 and TRBJ2-7; TRBD2 matches 14 bases. Germline V gives CDR1 SGHNT, CDR2 YENEEA. There are 15 residues in the CDR3. With 0 bases clipped from V and 7 bases from J, the junction kept 2 bases outside the gene matches. The CDR3 region is CASSLEGLAGDEQYF. Here the CDR3 DNA reads TGTGCCAGCAGCTTAGAGGGACTAGCGGGAGATGAGCAGTACTTC.

The chain couples TRBV30 to TRBJ1-1; D is ambiguous. Germline assignment: CDR1 GTSNPN and CDR2 SVGIG (reference sequence). The CDR3 has 13 amino acids. Trimming stripped 0 bases from V and 1 base from J, with 6 bases between. CDR3 in DNA: TGTGCCTGGAGTGTAAAGGGGAACACTGAAGCTTTCTTT. Amino acid sequence: CAWSVKGNTEAFF.

V usage is TRBV5-1 and J usage is TRBJ2-1; D uncertain. Germline CDR1 and CDR2: SGHRS and YFSETQ. Deletions cut 1 base from V and 10 bases from J, with 9 bases between. There are 12 residues in the CDR3. The CDR3 DNA follows: TGCGCCAGCAGCTTGTATGACGGCGAGCAGTTCTTC. Protein: CASSLYDGEQFF. The full variable domain, rest sourced from reference TRBV5-1 and TRBJ2-1, is KAGVTQTPRYLIKTRGQQVTLSCSPISGHRSVSWYQQTPGQGLQFLFEYFSETQRNKGNFPGRFSGRQFSNSRSEMNVSTLELGDSALYLCASSLYDGEQFFGPGTRLTVL.